This T cell receptor (beta chain) stems from a study of T-cell reconstitution after alpha-beta-depleted transplantation in children. Overall study findings and caveats: One year post-transplant, T-cell counts and diversity were largely derived from T cells produced anew. In patients about two months after transplant, alpha-beta T cells reportedly arose from several hundred expanded graft clones. Where some patients showed high TCRbeta diversity at day 60, it came from recipient T cells and thymic progenitors that had survived.

Unique molecular identifiers were built into the TCRbeta library. MiXCR was run by TCRdb on the PCR reads, yielding one entry per CDR3 protein. The sample records 250,000 to 400,000 distinct CDR3 sequences, roughly 21% being singletons. This clonotype showed up just a few times. Its antigen is not identified. This clonotype was sampled from a male patient aged 10 to 17 who had a stem cell transplant for acute lymphoblastic leukemia, so the T cells may come from the graft donor. Source: PBMCs, mostly from graft donor cells, taken 180 days after TCRalphabeta/CD19-depleted stem cell transplant.

CDR3 DNA: TGTGCCAGCAGCTCCGGGACCCTCTATGGCTACACCTTC. It translates to CASSSGTLYGYTF. The chain combines TRBV13 with TRBJ1-2, with a weak D call TRBD1 (5 bases). This CDR3 is built from 13 residues. CDR1 and CDR2 from the germline V gene are PRHDT and FYEKMQ (reference sequence). Deletions cut 4 bases from V and 4 bases from J, with 10 bases between.